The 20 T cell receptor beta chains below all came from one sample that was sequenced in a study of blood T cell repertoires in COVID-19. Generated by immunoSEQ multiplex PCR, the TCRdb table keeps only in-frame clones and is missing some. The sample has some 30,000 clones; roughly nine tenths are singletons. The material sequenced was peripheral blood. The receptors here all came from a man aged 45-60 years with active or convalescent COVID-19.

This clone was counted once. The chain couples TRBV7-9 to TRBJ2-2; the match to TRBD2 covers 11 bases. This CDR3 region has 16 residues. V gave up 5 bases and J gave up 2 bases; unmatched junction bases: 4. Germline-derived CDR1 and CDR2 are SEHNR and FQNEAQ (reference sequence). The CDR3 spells CASSRGTSGNTGELFF. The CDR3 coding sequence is TGTGCCAGCAGCCGAGGGACTAGCGGAAACACCGGGGAGCTGTTTTTT.

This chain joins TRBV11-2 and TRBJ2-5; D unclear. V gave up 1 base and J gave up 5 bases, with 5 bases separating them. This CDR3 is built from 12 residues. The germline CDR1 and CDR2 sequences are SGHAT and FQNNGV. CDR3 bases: TGTGCCAGCAGCTTAGTCGAGGAGACCCAGTACTTC. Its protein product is CASSLVEETQYF.

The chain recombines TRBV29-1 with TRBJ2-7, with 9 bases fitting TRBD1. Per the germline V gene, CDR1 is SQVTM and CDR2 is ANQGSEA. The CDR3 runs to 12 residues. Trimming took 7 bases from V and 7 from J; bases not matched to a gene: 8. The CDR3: CSAGTGYREQYF. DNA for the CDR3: TGCAGCGCCGGGACAGGGTATCGGGAGCAGTACTTC.

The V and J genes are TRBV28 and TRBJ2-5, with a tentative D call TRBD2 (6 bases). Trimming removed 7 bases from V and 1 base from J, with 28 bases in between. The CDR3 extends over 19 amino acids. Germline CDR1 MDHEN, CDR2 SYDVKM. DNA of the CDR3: TGTGCCAGCACTGGAAGGGTGGGCGGAATTAGCGGCTCCCAAGAGACCCAGTACTTC. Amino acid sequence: CASTGRVGGISGSQETQYF. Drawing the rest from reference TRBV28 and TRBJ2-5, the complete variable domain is DVKVTQSSRYLVKRTGEKVFLECVQDMDHENMFWYRQDPGLGLRLIYFSYDVKMKEKGDIPEGYSVSREKKERFSLILESASTNQTSMYLCASTGRVGGISGSQETQYFGPGTRLLVL.

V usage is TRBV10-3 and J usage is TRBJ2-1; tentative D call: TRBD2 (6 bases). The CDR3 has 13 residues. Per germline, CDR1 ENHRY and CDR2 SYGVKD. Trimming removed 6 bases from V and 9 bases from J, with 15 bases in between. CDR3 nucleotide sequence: TGTGCCATCAGCCGACTAGGAACAGTTGAGCAGTTCTTC. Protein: CAISRLGTVEQFF.

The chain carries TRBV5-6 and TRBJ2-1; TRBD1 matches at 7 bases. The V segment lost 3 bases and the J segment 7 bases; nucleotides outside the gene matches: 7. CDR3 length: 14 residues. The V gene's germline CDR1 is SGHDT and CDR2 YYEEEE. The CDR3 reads CASSWTGEGNEQFF. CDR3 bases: TGTGCCAGCAGCTGGACAGGAGAAGGGAATGAGCAGTTCTTC.

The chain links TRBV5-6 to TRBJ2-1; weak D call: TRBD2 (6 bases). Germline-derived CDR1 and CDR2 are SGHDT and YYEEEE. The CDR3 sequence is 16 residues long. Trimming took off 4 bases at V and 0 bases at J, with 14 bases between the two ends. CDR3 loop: CASSRGAGSSYNEQFF. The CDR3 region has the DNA TGTGCCAGCAGCCGCGGGGCGGGGAGCTCCTACAATGAGCAGTTCTTC. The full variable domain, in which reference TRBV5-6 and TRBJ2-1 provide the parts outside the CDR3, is DAGVTQSPTHLIKTRGQQVTLRCSPKSGHDTVSWYQQALGQGPQFIFQYYEEEERQRGNFPDRFSGHQFPNYSSELNVNALLLGDSALYLCASSRGAGSSYNEQFFGPGTRLTVL.

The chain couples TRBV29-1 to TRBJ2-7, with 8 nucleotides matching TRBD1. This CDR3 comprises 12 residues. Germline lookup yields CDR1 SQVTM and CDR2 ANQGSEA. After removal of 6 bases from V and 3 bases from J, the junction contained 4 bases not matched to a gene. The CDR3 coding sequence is TGCAGCGTGGGAGACAGGGGCTACGAGCAGTACTTC. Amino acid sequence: CSVGDRGYEQYF.

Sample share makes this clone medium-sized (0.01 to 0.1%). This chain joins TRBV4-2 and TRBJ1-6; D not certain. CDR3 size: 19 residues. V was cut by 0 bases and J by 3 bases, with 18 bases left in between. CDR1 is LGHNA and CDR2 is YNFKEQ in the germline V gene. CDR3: CASSQEGGRTSLYNSPLHF. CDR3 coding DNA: TGTGCCAGCAGCCAAGAGGGCGGGAGAACCTCTCTCTATAATTCACCCCTCCACTTT.

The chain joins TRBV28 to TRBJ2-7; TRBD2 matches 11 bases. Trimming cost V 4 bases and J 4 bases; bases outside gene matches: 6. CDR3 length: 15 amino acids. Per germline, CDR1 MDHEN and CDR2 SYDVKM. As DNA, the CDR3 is TGTGCCAGCAGTTCGTTAGGACTAGCGGGTTACGAGCAGTACTTC. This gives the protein CASSSLGLAGYEQYF. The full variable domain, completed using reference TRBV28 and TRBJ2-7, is DVKVTQSSRYLVKRTGEKVFLECVQDMDHENMFWYRQDPGLGLRLIYFSYDVKMKEKGDIPEGYSVSREKKERFSLILESASTNQTSMYLCASSSLGLAGYEQYFGPGTRLTVT.

The CDR3 nucleotides are TGTGCCAGCAGTTTATCGCGGGGATCTGGGGCCAACGTCCTGACTTTC. Translation: CASSLSRGSGANVLTF. V usage is TRBV27 and J usage is TRBJ2-6; D might be TRBD2 (6 bases). The CDR3 is 16 residues long. Germline-derived CDR1 and CDR2 are MNHEY and SMNVEV (reference sequence). Trimming took off 0 bases at V and 1 base at J, with 7 bases between the two ends.

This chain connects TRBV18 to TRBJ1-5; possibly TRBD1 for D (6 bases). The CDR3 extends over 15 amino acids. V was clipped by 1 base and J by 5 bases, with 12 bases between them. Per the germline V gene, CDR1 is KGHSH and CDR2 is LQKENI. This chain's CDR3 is CASSPQGQRDQPQHF. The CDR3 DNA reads TGTGCCAGCTCACCACAGGGACAAAGAGATCAGCCCCAGCATTTT.

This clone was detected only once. The CDR3 region is CASSPQGGLRDGYTF. CDR3 sequence (DNA): TGTGCCAGCAGCCCGCAAGGGGGCCTTAGGGATGGCTACACCTTC. The chain has TRBV7-3 and TRBJ1-2; 7 bases are a match to TRBD1. CDR1 SGHTA and CDR2 FQGTGA come from the germline V gene. CDR3 length: 15 amino acids. J lost 6 bases, V lost 5 bases, and 12 bases had no gene match.

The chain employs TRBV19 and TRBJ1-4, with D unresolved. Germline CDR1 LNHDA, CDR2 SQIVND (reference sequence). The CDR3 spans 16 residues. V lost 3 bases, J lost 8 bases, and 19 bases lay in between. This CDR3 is CASSMRQPLAGEKLFF. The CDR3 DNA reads TGTGCCAGTAGTATGAGGCAGCCCCTGGCCGGAGAAAAACTGTTTTTT.

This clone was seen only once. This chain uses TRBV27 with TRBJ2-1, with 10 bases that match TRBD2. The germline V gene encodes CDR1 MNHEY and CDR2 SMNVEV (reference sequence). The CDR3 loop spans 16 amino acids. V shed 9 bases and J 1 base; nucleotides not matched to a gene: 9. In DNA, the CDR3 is TGTGCCAGTAGGGGAGCGGGAGGGCCTTCCTACAATGAGCAGTTCTTC. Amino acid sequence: CASRGAGGPSYNEQFF.

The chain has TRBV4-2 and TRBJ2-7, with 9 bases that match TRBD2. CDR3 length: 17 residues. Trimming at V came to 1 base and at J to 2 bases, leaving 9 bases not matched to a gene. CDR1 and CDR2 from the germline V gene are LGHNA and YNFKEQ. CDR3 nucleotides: TGTGCCAGCAGCCAAGCAGGTACTAGCGGGTTTCCCTACGAGCAGTACTTC. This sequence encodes CASSQAGTSGFPYEQYF.

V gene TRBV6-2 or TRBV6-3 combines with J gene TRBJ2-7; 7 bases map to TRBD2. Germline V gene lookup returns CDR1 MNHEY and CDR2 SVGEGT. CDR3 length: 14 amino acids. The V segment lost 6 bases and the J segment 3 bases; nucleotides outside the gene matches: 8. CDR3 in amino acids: CASSDGGKVYEQYF. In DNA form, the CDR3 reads TGTGCCAGCAGCGACGGGGGGAAGGTCTACGAGCAGTACTTC.

The chain's CDR3 is CASSTQGTNEKLFF. CDR3 DNA: TGCGCCAGCAGTACACAGGGGACTAATGAAAAACTGTTTTTT. V gene TRBV10-2 combines with J gene TRBJ1-4, with TRBD1 identical over 7 bases. The V and J ends lost 5 bases and 2 bases, in that order; junction bases with no gene match: 2. In germline, CDR1 is WSHSY, CDR2 SAAADI. The CDR3 totals 14 residues.

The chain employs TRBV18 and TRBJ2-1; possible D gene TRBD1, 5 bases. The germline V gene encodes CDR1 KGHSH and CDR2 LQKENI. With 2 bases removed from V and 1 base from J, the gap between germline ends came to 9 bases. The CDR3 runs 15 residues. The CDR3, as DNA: TGTGCCAGCTCACCAAGACAGATATCCTACAATGAGCAGTTCTTC. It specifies CASSPRQISYNEQFF.

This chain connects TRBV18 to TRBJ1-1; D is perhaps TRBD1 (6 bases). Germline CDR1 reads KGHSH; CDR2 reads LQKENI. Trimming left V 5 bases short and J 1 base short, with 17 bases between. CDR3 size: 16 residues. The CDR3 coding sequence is TGTGCCAGCTCAGGAACGACGGGGGGCTCGAACACTGAAGCTTTCTTT. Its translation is CASSGTTGGSNTEAFF.